This passage covers 13 T cell receptor beta chains from one sample sequenced in a study of CD8 T cells in ankylosing spondylitis. TCRdb fed the 5' RACE reads into MiXCR, producing one record per CDR3 protein. Among around 250,000 distinct CDR3 sequences listed, roughly 10% were seen once. Sequencing input: blood, either unsorted or a sorted T cell fraction (not recorded which). These receptors were collected from a male donor with ankylosing spondylitis or in good health (not recorded which).

Ten or more counts support this clonotype. The chain recombines TRBV29-1 with TRBJ1-1; D not certain. This CDR3 is 11 amino acids long. Trimming removed 1 base from V and 5 bases from J, with 5 bases in between. Per germline, CDR1 SQVTM and CDR2 ANQGSEA. The CDR3 nucleotides read TGCAGCGTTGAAGTTTGGACTGAAGCTTTCTTT. It translates to CSVEVWTEAFF. The complete variable domain, with remaining parts taken from reference TRBV29-1 and TRBJ1-1, reads SAVISQKPSRDICQRGTSLTIQCQVDSQVTMMFWYRQQPGQSLTLIATANQGSEATYESGFVIDKFPISRPNLTFSTLTVSNMSPEDSSIYLCSVEVWTEAFFGQGTRLTVV.

This clonotype was recorded many times. The chain carries TRBV6-4 and TRBJ1-1, with D perhaps matching TRBD1 (5 bases). CDR3 length equals 14 residues. The V end was cut by 0 bases, the J end by 8 bases, with 13 bases between. Per germline, CDR1 MRHNA and CDR2 SNTAGT. The CDR3 spells CASSDSFGAGEAFF. The CDR3 DNA is TGTGCCAGCAGTGACTCGTTTGGGGCGGGGGAAGCTTTCTTT.

In its sample, this clonotype was seen many times. Written as DNA, the CDR3 is TGCGCCAGCAGCTTGCAGGGTAGTATCTTTGGGCCGGGGAACACTGAAGCTTTCTTT. Protein: CASSLQGSIFGPGNTEAFF. V usage is TRBV5-1 and J usage is TRBJ1-1, with D possibly matching TRBD1 (5 bases). The CDR3 totals 19 residues. Per germline, CDR1 SGHRS and CDR2 YFSETQ. Trimming took 1 base from V and 1 from J, leaving 23 bases between them.

This clonotype came up many times. The chain combines TRBV4-1 with TRBJ2-6; D call uncertain. V was clipped by 4 bases and J by 0 bases, with 16 bases between them. Germline assignment: CDR1 MGHRA and CDR2 YSYEKL. This CDR3 contains 18 residues. The CDR3 DNA sequence: TGCGCCAGCAGCCCAATGTCGGGTTTGAGCTCTGGGGCCAACGTCCTGACTTTC. Translated, it gives CASSPMSGLSSGANVLTF.

This clonotype was recorded many times. The chain has TRBV5-1 and TRBJ2-7; D unclear. The germline V gene has CDR1 SGHRS and CDR2 YFSETQ. Trimming stripped 0 bases from V and 0 bases from J, with 4 bases between. The CDR3 is 13 residues long. The CDR3 reads CASSLDISYEQYF. The CDR3 DNA reads TGCGCCAGCAGCTTGGACATCTCCTACGAGCAGTACTTC.

This clonotype was seen at least ten times. The chain combines TRBV12-3 or TRBV12-4 with TRBJ1-6; no clear D gene. This CDR3 has 12 residues. Trimming removed 6 bases at V and 10 bases at J, with 10 bases between. CDR3: CASSPPLSPLHF. CDR3 bases: TGTGCCAGCAGCCCCCCACTATCACCCCTCCACTTT.

This clonotype was counted at least ten times. The chain recombines TRBV15 with TRBJ2-1, with D possibly TRBD1 on 5 matching bases. Deletions cut 8 bases from V and 0 bases from J, with 14 bases between. Germline CDR1 is LNHNV and CDR2 is YYDKDF (reference sequence). CDR3 size: 15 residues. The CDR3 sequence: CATRLQGPSYNEQFF. CDR3 DNA sequence: TGTGCCACCCGCCTTCAGGGCCCCTCCTACAATGAGCAGTTCTTC.

This clonotype was recorded a few times. This sequence joins TRBV7-9 and TRBJ2-1; D is possibly TRBD2 (5 bases). The V gene lost 0 bases and the J gene lost 15 bases, with 21 bases spanning the gap. Germline V gene data show CDR1 as SEHNR and CDR2 as FQNEAQ (reference sequence). The CDR3 is 15 residues long. The CDR3 here is CASSLAASGSRTGFF. CDR3 nucleotides: TGTGCCAGCAGCTTAGCGGCCTCCGGTTCGCGGACTGGGTTCTTC.

This clonotype was counted ten times or more. The V gene is TRBV5-1, the J gene TRBJ2-7, with 8 nucleotides matching TRBD1. Looked up from germline, CDR1 is SGHRS and CDR2 is YFSETQ. The CDR3 is 14 amino acids. The V segment lost 0 bases and the J segment 3 bases; nucleotides outside the gene matches: 2. CDR3 nucleotide sequence: TGCGCCAGCAGCTTGGACAGGGGGGACTACGAGCAGTACTTC. Translated, it gives CASSLDRGDYEQYF.

The chain carries TRBV7-2 and TRBJ2-1, with 13 positions matching TRBD2. The CDR3 spans 14 residues. The J segment lost 7 bases and the V segment lost 4 bases, leaving 1 base of the junction unmatched. Germline assignment: CDR1 SGHTA and CDR2 FQGNSA. The DNA of the CDR3 is TGTGCCAGCAGCTGGGGACTAGCGGGGAATGAGCAGTTCTTC. Translating it yields CASSWGLAGNEQFF.

This clonotype was observed at least ten times. The chain couples TRBV5-1 to TRBJ1-4; D uncertain. This CDR3 has 15 amino acids. Germline loops: CDR1 SGHRS, CDR2 YFSETQ. V was pared by 1 base and J by 5 bases, with 12 bases between. CDR3 loop: CASSLRPGENEKLFF. CDR3 sequence (DNA): TGCGCCAGCAGCTTGAGGCCGGGTGAAAATGAAAAACTGTTTTTT.

Details on this clonotype: An end of the junction does not agree with germline; a read error may underlie this. The CDR3 is CVSGRQGDTEAFF. The CDR3, as DNA: TGTGTCAGCGGGAGACAGGGAGACACTGAAGCTTTCTTT. The chain uses TRBV27 and TRBJ1-1; TRBD1 matches at 7 bases. Looked up from germline, CDR1 is MNHEY and CDR2 is SMNVEV (reference sequence). The CDR3 totals 13 residues.

CDR3 region: CASTRTSGRYTGELFF. CDR3 DNA: TGTGCCAGCACCCGGACTAGCGGGAGGTACACCGGGGAGCTGTTTTTT. The chain joins TRBV7-9 to TRBJ2-2, with TRBD2 matching over 14 bases. CDR1 and CDR2 (germline): SEHNR, FQNEAQ (reference sequence). The V gene end was trimmed by 7 bases and the J gene end by 3 bases; junction bases not matched to a gene: 4. The CDR3 spans 16 residues. Looking up the rest from reference TRBV7-9 and TRBJ2-2 gives the full variable domain: DTGVSQNPRHKITKRGQNVTFRCDPISEHNRLYWYRQTLGQGPEFLTYFQNEAQLEKSRLLSDRFSAERPKGSFSTLEIQRTEQGDSAMYLCASTRTSGRYTGELFFGEGSRLTVL.